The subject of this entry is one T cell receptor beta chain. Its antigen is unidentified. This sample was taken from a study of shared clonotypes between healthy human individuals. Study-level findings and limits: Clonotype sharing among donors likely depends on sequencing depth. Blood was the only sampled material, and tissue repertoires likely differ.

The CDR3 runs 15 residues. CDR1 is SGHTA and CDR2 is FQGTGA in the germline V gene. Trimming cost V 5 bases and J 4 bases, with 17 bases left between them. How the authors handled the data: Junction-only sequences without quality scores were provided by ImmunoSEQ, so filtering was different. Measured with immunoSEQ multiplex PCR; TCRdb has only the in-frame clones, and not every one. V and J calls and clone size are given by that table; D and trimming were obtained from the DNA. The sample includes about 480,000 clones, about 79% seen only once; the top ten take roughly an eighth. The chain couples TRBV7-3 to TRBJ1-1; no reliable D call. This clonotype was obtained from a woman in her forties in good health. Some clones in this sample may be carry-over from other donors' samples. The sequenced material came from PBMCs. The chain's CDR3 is CASSPPGPESTEAFF. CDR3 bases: TGTGCCAGCAGCCCCCCCGGCCCGGAGAGCACTGAAGCTTTCTTT.